This T cell receptor beta chain appears in the sequencing data of a study of preoperative IRX-2 immunotherapy in early breast cancer. Sequencing was performed with immunoSEQ multiplex PCR; in TCRdb, only in-frame clones are kept and a portion is missing. The table has 30,000 to 35,000 clones, 90% to 95% seen once. CDR1 is SGHDT and CDR2 is YYEEEE in the germline V gene. The CDR3 length is 15 residues. The V gene end was trimmed by 4 bases and the J gene end by 3 bases; junction bases not matched to a gene: 6. Specified treatment: preoperative locoregional IRX-2 cytokine immunotherapy. Samples came from a phase Ib trial of preoperative locoregional IRX-2 cytokine immunotherapy.

This sample was taken from a patient treated with IRX-2 immunotherapy. The TCR comes from a human donor with breast cancer. The chain is built from TRBV5-6 and TRBJ2-7, with 11 bases lining up with TRBD2. The CDR3 nucleotides are TGTGCCAGCAGCAGGGGACTAGCGGCGAACTACGAGCAGTACTTC. Protein product: CASSRGLAANYEQYF.